This TCR beta chain emerged from a study of blood T cell repertoires in COVID-19. The overall study: Acute-phase and convalescent COVID-19 samples originated in the United States, Italy and Spain. T cells, B-cell-depleted T cells, or PBMCs provided the cDNA or gDNA that served as material.

This clone was seen only a few times. In the authors' workflow: For nucleated cells, counts were estimated from reference gene primer amplification. The repertoire was sequenced with immunoSEQ multiplex PCR; TCRdb's copy has only in-frame clones and lacks some. That table gives V, J and clone size, and the DNA gave D and trimming. The repertoire holds some 250,000 clones, with 70% to 90% as singletons. Looked up from germline, CDR1 is MNHEY and CDR2 is SMNVEV (reference sequence). The CDR3 spans 14 residues. The ends lost 3 bases at V and 4 bases at J; junction bases unmatched: 3. J is TRBJ1-2 and V is TRBV27; 9 bases line up with TRBD1. The receptor's source is a woman between 50 and 59 years old who had recovered from COVID-19. The sequenced sample consisted of PBMCs or T cells enriched from blood (not recorded which). The CDR3 spells CASSFGTGLYGYTF. In DNA form, the CDR3 reads TGTGCCAGCAGTTTCGGGACAGGGCTCTATGGCTACACCTTC.